These 11 T cell receptor beta chains originate from one sample sequenced in a study of blood T cell repertoires in COVID-19. Sequencing was performed with immunoSEQ multiplex PCR; in TCRdb, only in-frame clones are kept and a portion is missing. The data show some 200,000 clones, roughly 80% seen once. The material sequenced was PBMCs or T cells enriched from blood (not recorded which). Receptors were obtained from a woman between 50 and 59 years old who had been exposed to COVID-19.

This chain links TRBV28 with TRBJ1-5; D might be TRBD1 (6 bases). CDR1 and CDR2 (germline): MDHEN, SYDVKM. The CDR3 is 14 residues long. Trimming cost V 0 bases and J 6 bases, with 9 bases left between them. The CDR3 protein is CASSLWAQGQPQHF. CDR3 DNA sequence: TGTGCCAGCAGTTTATGGGCACAGGGTCAGCCCCAGCATTTT. Looking up the rest from reference TRBV28 and TRBJ1-5 gives the full variable domain: DVKVTQSSRYLVKRTGEKVFLECVQDMDHENMFWYRQDPGLGLRLIYFSYDVKMKEKGDIPEGYSVSREKKERFSLILESASTNQTSMYLCASSLWAQGQPQHFGDGTRLSIL.

The rearrangement links TRBV3-1 (or the pseudogene TRBV3-2) to TRBJ2-3, with TRBD2 identical over 13 bases. This CDR3 region has 18 residues. Trimming took 4 bases from V and 8 from J; bases not matched to a gene: 15. From germline, CDR1 is LGHDT and CDR2 YNNKEL (reference sequence). The CDR3 sequence: CASSPPRATSGGVFTQYF. The CDR3 bases are TGTGCCAGCAGCCCTCCCAGAGCAACTAGCGGGGGGGTCTTTACGCAGTATTTT.

This clone was recorded once. J is TRBJ2-6 and V is TRBV11-2; 8 positions match TRBD1. J was trimmed by 4 bases and V by 3 bases; bases with no gene match: 11. The CDR3 consists of 18 residues. CDR1 is SGHAT and CDR2 is FQNNGV in the germline V gene. As DNA, the CDR3 is TGTGCCAGCAGCTTTGCGACAGGGGAAACAGGAGGGGCCAACGTCCTGACTTTC. It is translated as CASSFATGETGGANVLTF.

The rearrangement joins TRBV28 to TRBJ2-3; D remains unclear. Germline-derived CDR1 and CDR2 are MDHEN and SYDVKM. There are 13 residues in the CDR3. V was clipped by 6 bases and J by 0 bases, with 7 bases between them. CDR3 residues: CASSSTSTDTQYF. The CDR3 DNA follows: TGTGCCAGCAGCTCTACTAGCACAGATACGCAGTATTTT.

The V gene is TRBV7-2, the J gene TRBJ2-1, with 7 positions matching TRBD2. From germline, CDR1 is SGHTA and CDR2 FQGNSA. The CDR3 runs 15 residues. V was pared by 5 bases and J by 2 bases, with 6 bases of the junction left unmatched. As DNA, the CDR3 is TGTGCCAGCAGCCCCCAGGCGGGGGCCTACAATGAGCAGTTCTTC. This sequence encodes CASSPQAGAYNEQFF.

The rearrangement joins TRBV25-1 to TRBJ1-1, with D perhaps matching TRBD1 (5 bases). V was trimmed by 0 bases and J by 5 bases, leaving 13 bases between them. The CDR3 loop spans 15 amino acids. Germline V gene data show CDR1 as MGHDK and CDR2 as SYGVNS. The CDR3 protein is CASSEYKGLTTEAFF. Written as DNA, the CDR3 is TGTGCCAGCAGTGAATATAAGGGGTTAACGACTGAAGCTTTCTTT.

The gene calls are TRBV5-6 and TRBJ1-6; TRBD1 aligns across 8 bases. Germline CDR1 reads SGHDT; CDR2 reads YYEEEE. J was trimmed by 0 bases and V by 3 bases; bases with no gene match: 8. The CDR3 runs to 18 residues. CDR3: CASSSGTGHSSYNSPLHF. The CDR3 bases are TGTGCCAGCAGCTCCGGGACAGGCCATTCCTCCTATAATTCACCCCTCCACTTT.

V gene TRBV4-3 combines with J gene TRBJ2-1, with 9 bases identical to TRBD2. The CDR3 totals 18 residues. CDR1 LGHNA and CDR2 YSLEER come from the germline V gene. Trimming at V came to 1 base and at J to 5 bases, leaving 12 bases not matched to a gene. CDR3 residues: CASSQASSGASFHNEQFF. The CDR3 coding sequence is TGCGCCAGCAGCCAAGCCTCTAGCGGGGCCTCCTTCCACAATGAGCAGTTCTTC.

This clone was detected only once. The chain couples TRBV6-1 to TRBJ1-2, with a possible D match to TRBD1 (6 bases). The CDR3 loop spans 14 amino acids. Trimming left V 1 base short and J 3 bases short, with 9 bases between. CDR1 and CDR2 (germline): MNHNS, SASEGT. The CDR3 nucleotides read TGTGCCAGCAGTGAAGAAGGGGGTGACTATGGCTACACCTTC. It specifies CASSEEGGDYGYTF.

The chain links TRBV10-3 to TRBJ2-2; 10 bases agree with TRBD1. The CDR3 covers 18 residues. In germline, CDR1 is ENHRY, CDR2 SYGVKD. The V segment lost 11 bases and the J segment 3 bases; nucleotides outside the gene matches: 18. In DNA, the CDR3 is TGTGCCTCCGCCTCAGGGACAGGGGCTGTTCGGGACACCGGGGAGCTGTTTTTT. Its protein is CASASGTGAVRDTGELFF.

The V call is TRBV18, the J call TRBJ1-1; a weak D match, TRBD1 (6 bases). Germline V gives CDR1 KGHSH, CDR2 LQKENI. There are 13 residues in the CDR3. Trimming shortened V by 3 bases and J by 3 bases, and 8 bases separated the two germline ends. The CDR3 spells CASSPQGYTEAFF. CDR3 nucleotide sequence: TGTGCCAGCTCACCTCAGGGGTACACTGAAGCTTTCTTT.